The present entry profiles one TCR beta chain with its context. The sample comes from a study of blood T cell repertoires in COVID-19. Overall study: Spain, Italy and the United States supplied samples that represented acute and convalescent COVID-19.

CDR3 length: 15 residues. V was pared by 4 bases and J by 1 base, with 14 bases between. The germline V gene encodes CDR1 SGHRS and CDR2 YFSETQ. Patients at the Seattle site were enrolled during active infection and followed longitudinally. Profiling relied on immunoSEQ multiplex PCR, and the TCRdb table lists in-frame clones only, not all of them. This repertoire shows about 200,000 clones, around four fifths found once; its top ten account for approximately 0.99%. The sequenced sample was peripheral blood. The TCR comes from a man in his 60s with COVID-19, enrolled during active disease. The chain recombines TRBV5-1 with TRBJ1-1; D remains unclear. CDR3 loop: CASSVQAPENTEAFF. In DNA form, the CDR3 reads TGCGCCAGCAGCGTGCAGGCCCCGGAGAACACTGAAGCTTTCTTT.